This T cell receptor beta chain was observed in a study of breast tumors, draining lymph nodes, adjacent tissues (dated by TCRdb to the mid-2010s). Describing the broader study: Breast cancer patients provided tumor, adjacent nontumor tissue and axillary lymph nodes, and the study compared the TCR beta repertoires across these three sources. The study aimed to assess the relationships and possible T-cell exchange between tumor, surrounding tissue and draining lymph node repertoires in human breast cancer.

After removal of 2 bases from V and 0 bases from J, the junction retains 10 bases not matched to a gene. CDR1 and CDR2 (LGHDT, YNNKEL) derive from the germline V gene (reference sequence). The CDR3 contains 18 residues, cysteine and phenylalanine counted. Just CDR3 DNA is preserved here, 54 bases in frame from base 1. This clonotype was seen many times. Its binding antigen is unknown. Base quality data are lacking; no much larger clone is found one base away. The sequencer was an Illumina HiSeq 2000. TCR beta chain libraries were generated through multiplex PCR amplification. The amplified TCR beta chain products were analyzed by high-throughput sequencing. Starting from the raw public reads, TCRdb applied fastp trimming at Q25, assembled clones with MiXCR and retained in-frame beta chains. CDR3 protein sequences are deduplicated, and each keeps its most common genes and DNA. This sample has more than 200,000 distinct CDR3 sequences in its table, and about 30% of those were observed once. The top ten clonotypes cover 1.1% to 1.5% of the sample.

Lymph node samples came from the axillary draining lymph nodes of breast cancer patients. General conclusions and limits of the study: Tumors showed preferential V and J gene usage, and their T-cell repertoire diversity fell below that of lymph nodes yet above that of nontumor tissue. The study presented the conclusion that tumor T cells originate in lymph nodes as consistent with a hypothesis, not as something directly demonstrated. Tumor and nontumor tissue repertoires were significantly more similar in luminal-like than in basal-like breast cancer. The data were judged consistent with most tumor T cells deriving from the lymph node and then expanding within tumor tissue.

Source material: axillary lymph node tissue. This sequence uses TRBV3-1 and TRBJ2-7, and TRBD2 aligns with 10 junction nucleotides. This clonotype was obtained from a female donor with breast cancer. Some clones in this sample may be carry-over from other donors' samples. The sequence in DNA is TGTGCCAGCAGCCAAAGAAGGTCTAGCGGGAGTGCCTCCTACGAGCAGTACTTC. The encoded protein is CASSQRRSSGSASYEQYF.